A selection of T cell receptor beta chains follows, all from one sample in a study of blood T cells in healthy people across ages. TCRdb used MiXCR to reprocess the 5' RACE reads, holding one entry per CDR3 protein. Of 600,000 to 900,000 distinct CDR3 sequences in the sample, around 25% were seen once. The sample also formed part of further work on T cells of mothers and their children.

The sample taken for sequencing was blood. These receptor sequences come from a boy aged 10-17 years in good health. Each CDR3 is given with its conserved first and last residue. The order of the fields is clone size, D gene, V gene, J gene, CDR3 DNA, CDR3 protein. D genes are given only for firm matches. Clone size is given for some rows only: seen once, a few or many times, or a class if the clone is expanded.

few	.	TRBV2	TRBJ2-1	TGTGCCAGCAGTGAAGCGGCTGCGGGGCCGGTAAATGAGCAGTTCTTC	CASSEAAAGPVNEQFF
.	.	TRBV6-6	TRBJ2-3	TGTGCCAGCAGTTCTGATCGGGACCGCACAGTGGATACGCAGTATTTT	CASSSDRDRTVDTQYF
.	TRBD1	TRBV9	TRBJ1-2	TGTGCCAGCAGCGTCGACGGGACAGGGGCTGGGGGTTATGGCTACACCTTC	CASSVDGTGAGGYGYTF
.	TRBD1	TRBV4-1	TRBJ2-4	TGCGCCAGCAGAAACCGGGACAGGGCATACTTC	CASRNRDRAYF
.	.	TRBV6-6	TRBJ1-5	TGTGCCAGCAGCCCGCCGGGACAAAACAATCAGCCCCAGCATTTT	CASSPPGQNNQPQHF
.	TRBD1	TRBV27	TRBJ2-7	TGTGCCAGCAGTAGTACAGGGGCCGGGCAGTACTTC	CASSSTGAGQYF
.	.	TRBV14	TRBJ1-3	TGTGCCAGCAGCCAAGACGGCCGGAGAGGAAACACCATATATTTT	CASSQDGRRGNTIYF
few	TRBD1	TRBV28	TRBJ1-1	TGTGCCAGCAGTCAGGGACAGGCCAGGGGTACTTTGAACACTGAAGCTTTCTTT	CASSQGQARGTLNTEAFF
.	.	TRBV10-3	TRBJ2-3	TGTGCCACGAGCGACGGTCAGCGGTATTTGGATACGGGGCAGTATTTT	CATSDGQRYLDTGQYF
.	.	TRBV12-3/TRBV12-4	TRBJ2-7	TGTGCCAGCAGTACTAGCATGGAGATGACCTCCTACGAGCAGTACTTC	CASSTSMEMTSYEQYF
.	.	TRBV20-1	TRBJ2-7	TGCAGTGCTAGAAGTGACCGGGACGCTCACTCCTACGAGCAGTACTTC	CSARSDRDAHSYEQYF
.	.	TRBV27	TRBJ1-6	TGTGCCAGCAGTTTATTCCTCTCCCGAGACCTGGGGCCAACCGCGCGGTCACCCCTCCACTTT	CASSLFLSRDLGPTARSPLHF
.	TRBD2	TRBV6-5	TRBJ2-5	TGTGCCAGCAGTTACGGGAAGGCCGGGGGGTTACAAGAGACCCAGTACTTC	CASSYGKAGGLQETQYF
.	.	TRBV4-1	TRBJ2-7	TGCGCCAGCAGCAGGATTTTGGGGGCCCAATACGAGCAGTACTTC	CASSRILGAQYEQYF
.	.	TRBV7-2	TRBJ2-6	TGTGCCAGCAGCTTAGTCGGTCCGTCTGGGGCCAACGTCCTGACTTTC	CASSLVGPSGANVLTF
.	.	TRBV2	TRBJ2-1	TGTGCCAGCAGATCCTTGGGGGGTAGGGCCTACAATGGGCAGTTCTTC	CASRSLGGRAYNGQFF
.	.	TRBV5-5	TRBJ1-5	TGTGCCAGCAGCTTGCAGGGGAAGGAGCCCCAGCATTTT	CASSLQGKEPQHF
few	TRBD1	TRBV27	TRBJ2-1	TGTGCCAGCAGTCCGATACCCATGGGACAGGGTTACAATGAGCAGTTCTTC	CASSPIPMGQGYNEQFF
.	TRBD1	TRBV6-5	TRBJ1-5	TGTGCCGGTGCTCGAGGGACAGAGGCTCAGTCCCAGCATTTT	CAGARGTEAQSQHF
.	.	TRBV7-6	TRBJ2-7	TGTGCCAGCAGCCAAATAGCGGCCTACGAGCAGTACTTC	CASSQIAAYEQYF
.	.	TRBV28	TRBJ2-7	TGTGCCAGCAGTTCGACAGAGTTATACGAGCAGTACTTC	CASSSTELYEQYF
.	.	TRBV5-1	TRBJ2-1	TGCGCCAGCAGCTTGGACGGGATCCCAATTGAGCAGTTCTTC	CASSLDGIPIEQFF
many	.	TRBV5-1	TRBJ2-7	TGCGCCACCTCGAGCGGGACAGGTTCCTACGAGCAGTACTTC	CATSSGTGSYEQYF
few	.	TRBV20-1	TRBJ2-3	TGCAGTGCTAGAGAGGCAGTGCGGGAAAAGTATAGCACAGATACGCAGTATTTT	CSAREAVREKYSTDTQYF
.	.	TRBV7-6	TRBJ2-5	TGTGCCAGCAGCTTAGCGAGGACCGAAGAGACCCAGTCCTTC	CASSLARTEETQSF
.	.	TRBV7-9	TRBJ1-3	TGTGCCAGCAGCCCCGACAGACCCTCTGGAAACACCATATATTTT	CASSPDRPSGNTIYF
.	.	TRBV29-1	TRBJ1-1	TGCAGTGAAACCGGGCTCAGGACTGAAGCTTTCTTT	CSETGLRTEAFF
.	.	TRBV28	TRBJ1-2	TGTGCCAGCAGTTTACTGGCCGATTATGGCTACACCTTC	CASSLLADYGYTF
.	.	TRBV5-1	TRBJ1-1	TGCGCCAGCAGCCCGCTCAGTAGGCGTCCGGCTTTCTTT	CASSPLSRRPAFF
.	.	TRBV20-1	TRBJ2-2	TGCAGTGCTCGGGACGGTGACACCGGGGAGCTGTTTTTT	CSARDGDTGELFF
.	.	TRBV20-1	TRBJ1-6	TGCAGTGCTAGAGGGGCGGGGGGGACCTATAATTCACCCCTCCACTTT	CSARGAGGTYNSPLHF
few	.	TRBV5-1	TRBJ2-1	TGCGCCAGCAGCATCTCTCGACGGGGGTGGGATGAGCAGTTCTTC	CASSISRRGWDEQFF
.	.	TRBV5-1	TRBJ2-1	TGCGCCAGCAGCTTGGCCAGGCCCATTCACAATGAGCAGTTCTTC	CASSLARPIHNEQFF
.	TRBD1	TRBV7-6	TRBJ2-1	TGTGCCAGCAGCTTACGCGGGGGACAGGGATTCGACAATGAGCAGTTCTTC	CASSLRGGQGFDNEQFF
.	TRBD2	TRBV4-1	TRBJ2-4	TGCGCCAGCAGCCAAGAGGGAGGGACCCTAGGCAAAAGCATTCAGTACTTC	CASSQEGGTLGKSIQYF
.	TRBD2	TRBV5-1	TRBJ2-3	TGCGCCAGCAGCCGGGGACTAGCGATGTTCTCAGATACGCAGTATTTT	CASSRGLAMFSDTQYF
few	TRBD1	TRBV28	TRBJ1-2	TGTGCCAGCAGTTTATTCCCGACAGGGGGCTATGGCTACACCTTC	CASSLFPTGGYGYTF
.	TRBD2	TRBV9	TRBJ2-2	TGTGCCAGCAGCGTAGTGGCGGGGGGTTACACCGGGGAGCTGTTTTTT	CASSVVAGGYTGELFF
.	.	TRBV12-3/TRBV12-4	TRBJ2-3	TGTGCCAGCAGTGTGGTCTCAGATACGCAGTATTTT	CASSVVSDTQYF
few	TRBD1	TRBV18	TRBJ2-5	TGTGCCAGCTCACCACCTTGGCAGGGGGCGCTTGAGCAGTACTTC	CASSPPWQGALEQYF
few	TRBD2	TRBV9	TRBJ2-5	TGTGCCAGCAGCCCCCGGACTAGCGACGAGACCCAGTACTTC	CASSPRTSDETQYF
few	.	TRBV2	TRBJ1-2	TGTGCCAGCAGTGGACCCTCCAGGGGCTATGGCTACACCTTC	CASSGPSRGYGYTF
.	.	TRBV28	TRBJ2-5	TGTGCCAGCAGCCCAACTCGTAGGGACTCCCTCCGGACCCAGTACTTC	CASSPTRRDSLRTQYF
.	TRBD2	TRBV27	TRBJ2-7	TGTGCCAGCAGTAACCTAGCGGGATTCGACGAGCAGTACTTC	CASSNLAGFDEQYF
many	.	TRBV3-1	TRBJ2-5	TGTGCCAGCAGCCGGACCGGGGAGACCCAGTACTTC	CASSRTGETQYF
.	.	TRBV6-1	TRBJ1-1	TGTGCCAGCAGTCCCCACCGGGACGTTCAGAACACTGAAGCTTTCTTT	CASSPHRDVQNTEAFF
few	.	TRBV28	TRBJ1-1	TGTGCCAGCAGCCTGGGGGGAGGGGACACTGAAGCTTTCTTT	CASSLGGGDTEAFF
.	TRBD1	TRBV5-1	TRBJ1-5	TGCGCCAGCAGCTCCGGGACAGGGCCAGAGCCCCAGCATTTT	CASSSGTGPEPQHF
few	TRBD1	TRBV12-3/TRBV12-4	TRBJ2-5	TGTGCCAGCATTCTTTCAACAGGGGGGCAAGAGACCCAGTACTTC	CASILSTGGQETQYF
.	TRBD2	TRBV5-1	TRBJ2-3	TGCGCCAGCAGGCGGCTCTACAGCGGGGGGGCAGGAGATACGCAGTATTTT	CASRRLYSGGAGDTQYF
.	.	TRBV5-1	TRBJ2-1	TGCGCCAGCAGCGCCGGGGAGGGGGCGTCCTACAATGAGCAGTTCTTC	CASSAGEGASYNEQFF
.	TRBD2	TRBV20-1	TRBJ2-2	TGCAGTGCCCGGAAGACTAGCGGGGGACCTAGGGAAACCGGGGAGCTGTTTTTT	CSARKTSGGPRETGELFF
once	TRBD2	TRBV5-1	TRBJ2-3	TGCGCCAGCAGCATCAGTCCGGGGGGATTACTTAGCACAGATACGCAGTATTTT	CASSISPGGLLSTDTQYF
.	TRBD2	TRBV14	TRBJ2-7	TGTGCCAGCAGCCGGAGTGGGGACTACTTCTACGAGCAGTACTTC	CASSRSGDYFYEQYF
.	.	TRBV2	TRBJ2-5	TGTGCCAGCAGTGAAAGGGTAGGGGGAGAGACCCAGTACTTC	CASSERVGGETQYF
few	TRBD1	TRBV11-2	TRBJ2-2	TGTGCCAGCAGCTTCGCCCAGACAGGGACCGGGGAGCTGGTTTTT	CASSFAQTGTGELVF
many	.	TRBV10-3	TRBJ2-5	TGTGCCATCAGTGATGGGGAGACCCAGTACTTC	CAISDGETQYF
few	.	TRBV12-3/TRBV12-4	TRBJ2-2	TGTGCCACCTCCCCGGGGGACGGGGAGCTGTTTTTT	CATSPGDGELFF